This T cell receptor beta chain stems from a study of early T cells in non-severe SARS-CoV-2 infection (dated by TCRdb to the early 2020s). For context, the study as a whole: Because TCR sequencing relied on bulk RNA taken from unsorted whole blood, pairing of alpha and beta chains was not possible.

V ends up 6 bases short and J 0 bases short, with an unmatched junction base count of 5. The CDR3 spans 14 residues, from the cysteine through the phenylalanine. The CDR3 DNA has 42 bases and is translated from base 1. Sequences MGHDK (CDR1) and SYGVNS (CDR2) are obtained from the germline V gene. Set within a cohort of healthcare workers in London, UK, this nested case-control study involved weekly PCR testing of nasopharyngeal swabs along with blood sampling. Healthcare workers were enrolled in the week of the UK lockdown, from 23 to 31 March 2020, and were followed every week for up to roughly 15 weeks. General conclusions and limits of the study: VDJdb matching was skewed toward anti-spike CD8 responses, so virus-specific expansions were likely underestimated and private and CD4 specificities were missed.

This clonotype was picked up many times. There is no known antigen for this receptor. No much larger clone is present one base from it, and per-base qualities are unavailable. Library preparation employed 5' RACE. The instrument given in TCRdb is NextSeq 500. To correct for sequencing error and PCR bias, the TCR library protocol tagged individual cDNA molecules with unique molecular identifiers. Both TCR alpha and beta chains were sequenced, and tight co-correlation was observed between alpha and beta sequence abundances in each sample. The study's own analysis went as follows. Decombinator V4 was used to perform V gene, J gene and CDR3 annotation of TCR sequences. Expanded TCRs were defined as changing significantly between any two time points under a Poisson model with p below 0.0001. Abundances of TCRs were expressed as counts per million after normalisation to the total number of TCRs sequenced in each sample. MAIT TCRs were defined by TRAV1-2 paired with TRAJ12, TRAJ20 or TRAJ33, and iNKT TCRs by TRAV10 paired with TRAJ18. VDJdb, accessed on 1 November 2021, was searched for TCRs annotated for CMV, EBV and SARS-CoV-2, and TCRs annotated for more than one antigen were excluded. TCRdb took the public reads, trimmed them with fastp at Q25, ran MiXCR for clone calling and kept in-frame beta chains. Rows are unified per CDR3 protein, each entry keeping the most common DNA and genes. The V and J calls here are based on TCRdb, not the publication. The sample data list tens of thousands of distinct CDR3 sequences, and less than 15% of these were observed just once. The ten largest make up 4.1% of the sample.

The clonotype was recovered from an adult who was a healthcare worker with PCR-confirmed SARS-CoV-2 infection or an uninfected control (not recorded which). This specimen consisted of whole blood, obtained at baseline. The V gene is TRBV25-1 and the J gene is TRBJ2-7; a stretch of 7 junction bases matches TRBD2. The nucleotide sequence reads TGTGCCAGCAGCTCCAGCGGGGCCTCCTACGAGCAGTACTTC. It translates as CASSSSGASYEQYF.